The rows below give T cell receptor beta chains drawn from one sample of a study of Graves' ophthalmopathy and Graves' hyperthyroidism. TCRdb re-analysed the multiplex PCR reads in MiXCR, keeping a single row per CDR3 protein. The sample shows 200,000 to 250,000 distinct CDR3 sequences, roughly 50% of them seen only once. What was sequenced was peripheral blood. These receptors all come from an adult man with Graves' ophthalmopathy. Both conserved end residues are part of each CDR3. A row's size may be missing; if present it is once, few, many or a size class.

size: .
V: TRBV6-4
CDR3: CASSDSPPLYQPQHF

size: .
V: TRBV6-5
CDR3: CAASIREYNQPQHF

size: .
V: TRBV19
CDR3: CASSITSGRNYEQYF

size: .
V: TRBV7-6
CDR3: CASSPLGAGGAETQYF

size: once
V: TRBV20-1
CDR3: CSATLGAQETQYF

size: once
V: TRBV6-1
CDR3: CASSLLNRDDYGYTF

size: .
V: TRBV10-1
CDR3: CASSTENTGELFF

size: few
V: TRBV7-9
CDR3: CASSSGTPGLEETQYF

size: .
V: TRBV9
CDR3: CASSVAGTGYSGNTIYF

size: few
V: TRBV28
CDR3: CATTTDKNTEAFF

size: .
V: TRBV12-3/TRBV12-4
CDR3: CASKQGSWGALHF

size: .
V: TRBV5-8
CDR3: CASSFGGLAGGQYF

size: .
V: TRBV7-9
CDR3: CASRPPPGREVNQPRHF

size: .
V: TRBV29-1
CDR3: CSARTGGGNSYTF

size: .
V: TRBV10-2
CDR3: CASSESMVGTDTQYF

size: few
V: TRBV11-3
CDR3: CASSLDGAQETQYF

size: .
V: TRBV28
CDR3: CASRGNTIYF

size: few
V: TRBV6-5
CDR3: CASTGHMNTGELFF

size: few
V: TRBV20-1
CDR3: CSARGLAGYEQYF

size: .
V: TRBV5-8
CDR3: CASSLAWGQGMTEAFF

size: .
V: TRBV5-8
CDR3: CASSALKRQETQYF

size: .
V: TRBV29-1
CDR3: CSVTGGDTYEQYF

size: .
V: TRBV6-1
CDR3: CASMKGTGGHQPQHF

size: .
V: TRBV12-3/TRBV12-4
CDR3: CASTRTSDTQETQYF

size: few
V: TRBV20-1
CDR3: CSAKRAGMEQYF

size: .
V: TRBV10-3
CDR3: CAYLADGQETQYF

size: .
V: TRBV7-2
CDR3: CASSSGQGGTGELFF

size: .
V: TRBV29-1
CDR3: CSVGTSESSYEQYF

size: many
V: TRBV29-1
CDR3: CSVEARSHYGYTF

size: few
V: TRBV7-2
CDR3: CASSLDRVDGYTF

size: .
V: TRBV5-1
CDR3: CASGGQGGMNTEAFF

size: .
V: TRBV7-2
CDR3: CASSLVRGGEAFF